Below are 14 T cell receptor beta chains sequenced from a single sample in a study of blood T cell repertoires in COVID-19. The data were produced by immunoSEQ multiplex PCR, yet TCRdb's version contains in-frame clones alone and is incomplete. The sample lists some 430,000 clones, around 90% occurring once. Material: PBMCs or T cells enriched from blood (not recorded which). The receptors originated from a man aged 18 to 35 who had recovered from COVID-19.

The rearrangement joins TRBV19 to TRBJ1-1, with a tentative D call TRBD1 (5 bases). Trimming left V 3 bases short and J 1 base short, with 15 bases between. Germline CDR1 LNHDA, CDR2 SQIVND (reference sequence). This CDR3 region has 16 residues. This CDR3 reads CASSIYVSQENTEAFF. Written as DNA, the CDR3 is TGTGCCAGTAGTATTTATGTCTCACAGGAGAACACTGAAGCTTTCTTT.

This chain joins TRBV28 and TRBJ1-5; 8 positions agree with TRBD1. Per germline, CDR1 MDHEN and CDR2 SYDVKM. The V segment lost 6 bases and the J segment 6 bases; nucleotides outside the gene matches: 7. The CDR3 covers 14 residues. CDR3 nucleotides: TGTGCCAGCAGACAAACAGGGGGGGGTCAGCCCCAGCATTTT. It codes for CASRQTGGGQPQHF. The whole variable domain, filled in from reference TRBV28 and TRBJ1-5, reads DVKVTQSSRYLVKRTGEKVFLECVQDMDHENMFWYRQDPGLGLRLIYFSYDVKMKEKGDIPEGYSVSREKKERFSLILESASTNQTSMYLCASRQTGGGQPQHFGDGTRLSIL.

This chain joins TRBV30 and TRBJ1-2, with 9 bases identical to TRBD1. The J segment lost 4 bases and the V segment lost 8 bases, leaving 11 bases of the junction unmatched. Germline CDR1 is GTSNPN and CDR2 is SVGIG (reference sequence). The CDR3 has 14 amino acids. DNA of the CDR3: TGTGCCGCTTCCGGGACAGGGCCCTCCTATGGCTACACCTTC. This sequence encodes CAASGTGPSYGYTF.

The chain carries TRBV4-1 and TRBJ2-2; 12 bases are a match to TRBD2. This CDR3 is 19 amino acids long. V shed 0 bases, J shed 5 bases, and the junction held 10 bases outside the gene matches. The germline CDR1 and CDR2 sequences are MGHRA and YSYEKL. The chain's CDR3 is CASSQEGWLAGGKTGELFF. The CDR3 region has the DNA TGCGCCAGCAGCCAAGAAGGTTGGCTAGCGGGAGGGAAAACCGGGGAGCTGTTTTTT.

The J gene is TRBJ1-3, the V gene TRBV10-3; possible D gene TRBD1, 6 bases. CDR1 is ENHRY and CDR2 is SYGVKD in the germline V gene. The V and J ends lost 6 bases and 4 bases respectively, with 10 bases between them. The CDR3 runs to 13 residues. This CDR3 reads CAISNGQGNTIYF. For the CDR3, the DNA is TGTGCCATCAGCAACGGACAGGGAAACACCATATATTTT.

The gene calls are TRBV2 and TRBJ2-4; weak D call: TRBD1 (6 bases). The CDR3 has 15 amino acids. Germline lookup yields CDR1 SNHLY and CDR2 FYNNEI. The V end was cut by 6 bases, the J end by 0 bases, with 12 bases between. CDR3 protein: CASSRDNLAKNIQYF. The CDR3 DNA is TGTGCCAGCAGCCGGGACAACCTAGCCAAAAACATTCAGTACTTC.

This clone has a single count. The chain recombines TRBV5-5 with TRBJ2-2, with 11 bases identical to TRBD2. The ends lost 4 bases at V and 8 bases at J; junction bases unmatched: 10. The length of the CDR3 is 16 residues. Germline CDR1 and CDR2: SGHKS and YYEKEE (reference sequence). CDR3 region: CASSPGGTSGFGELFF. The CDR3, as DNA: TGTGCCAGCAGCCCCGGAGGGACTAGCGGTTTTGGGGAGCTGTTTTTT.

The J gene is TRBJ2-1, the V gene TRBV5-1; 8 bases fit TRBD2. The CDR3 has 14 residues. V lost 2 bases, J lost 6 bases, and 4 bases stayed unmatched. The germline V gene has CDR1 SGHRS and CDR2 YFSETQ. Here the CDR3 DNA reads TGCGCCAGCAGCTTAGACGGGGGGGCCAATGAGCAGTTCTTC. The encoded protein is CASSLDGGANEQFF.

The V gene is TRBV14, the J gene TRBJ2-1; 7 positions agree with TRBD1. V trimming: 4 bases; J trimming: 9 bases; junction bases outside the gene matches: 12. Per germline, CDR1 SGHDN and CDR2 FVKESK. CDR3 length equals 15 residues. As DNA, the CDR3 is TGTGCCAGCAGCCGGACAGGAAAGGGGTTGGGTGAGCAGTTCTTC. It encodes CASSRTGKGLGEQFF.

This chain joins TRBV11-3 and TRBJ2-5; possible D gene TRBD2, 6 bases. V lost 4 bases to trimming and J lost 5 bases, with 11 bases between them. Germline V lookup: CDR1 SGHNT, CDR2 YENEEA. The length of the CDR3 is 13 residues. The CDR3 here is CASSYGTSETQYF. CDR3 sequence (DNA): TGTGCCAGCAGCTATGGTACTAGCGAGACCCAGTACTTC.

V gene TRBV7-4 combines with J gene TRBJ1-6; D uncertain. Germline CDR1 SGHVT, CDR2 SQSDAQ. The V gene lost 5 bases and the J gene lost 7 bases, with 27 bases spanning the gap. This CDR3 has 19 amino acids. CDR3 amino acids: CASSATDDKGCGENSPLHF. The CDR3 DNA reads TGTGCCAGCAGCGCGACGGATGATAAAGGGTGCGGGGAAAATTCACCCCTCCACTTT.

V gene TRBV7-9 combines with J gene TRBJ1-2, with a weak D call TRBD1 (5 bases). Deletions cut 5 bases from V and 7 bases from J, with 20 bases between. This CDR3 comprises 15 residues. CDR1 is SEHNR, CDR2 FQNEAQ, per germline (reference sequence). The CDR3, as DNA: TGTGCCAGCAGCCAAAGCTCCGGGACTCCTTCTGGCTACACCTTC. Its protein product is CASSQSSGTPSGYTF.

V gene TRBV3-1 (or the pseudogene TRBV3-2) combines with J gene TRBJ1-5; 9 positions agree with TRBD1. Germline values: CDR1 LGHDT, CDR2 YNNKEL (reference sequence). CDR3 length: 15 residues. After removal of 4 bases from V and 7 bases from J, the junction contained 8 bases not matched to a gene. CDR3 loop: CASSLGQGGVQPQHF. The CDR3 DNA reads TGTGCCAGCAGCCTGGGACAGGGAGGCGTACAGCCCCAGCATTTT.

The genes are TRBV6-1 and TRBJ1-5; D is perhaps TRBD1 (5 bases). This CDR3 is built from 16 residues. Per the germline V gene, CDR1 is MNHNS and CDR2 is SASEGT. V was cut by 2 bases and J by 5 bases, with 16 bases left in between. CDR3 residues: CASSELTFWGDQPQHF. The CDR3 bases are TGTGCCAGCAGTGAACTCACCTTCTGGGGGGATCAGCCCCAGCATTTT.